This T cell receptor (beta chain) was observed in a study of OX40 agonist ivuxolimab in advanced cancers. Overall study: Partial responses were seen in three patients, one with hepatocellular carcinoma and two with cutaneous melanoma.

V was cut by 2 bases and J by 3 bases, with 7 bases left in between. The CDR3 covers 13 residues. Germline V gene sequence: CDR1 SGHRS, CDR2 YFSETQ. Points from the study as a whole: In the expanded peripheral T cells, antigen specificity was never determined.

Note on this clone: Its specificity is unknown.

TCRdb's copy holds only in-frame clones and misses some; the assay was immunoSEQ multiplex PCR. The profile shows about 21,000 clones, around 83% of them singletons. Exclusion of a patient followed from autoimmune disease history or systemic immunosuppression. Sequences were derived from CD4+ or CD8+ T cells sorted from blood, sampled in a trial of the OX40 agonist ivuxolimab. The chain has TRBV5-1 and TRBJ2-3; D is undetermined. The receptor was derived from an adult with an advanced solid tumor such as melanoma, head and neck, liver or kidney cancer. This CDR3 is CASSFWVTDTQYF. The DNA of the CDR3 is TGCGCCAGCAGCTTTTGGGTGACAGATACGCAGTATTTT.